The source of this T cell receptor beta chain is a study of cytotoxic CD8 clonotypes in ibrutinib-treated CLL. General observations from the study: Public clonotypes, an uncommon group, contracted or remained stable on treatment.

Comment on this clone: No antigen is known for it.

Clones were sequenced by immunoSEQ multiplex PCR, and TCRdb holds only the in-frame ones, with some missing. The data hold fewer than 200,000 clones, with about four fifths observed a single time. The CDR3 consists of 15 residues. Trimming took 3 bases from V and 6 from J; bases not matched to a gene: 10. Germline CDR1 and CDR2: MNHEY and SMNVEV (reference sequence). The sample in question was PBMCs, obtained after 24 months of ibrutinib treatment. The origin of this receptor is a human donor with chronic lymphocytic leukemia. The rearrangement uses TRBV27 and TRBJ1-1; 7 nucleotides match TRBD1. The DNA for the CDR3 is TGTGCCAGCAGTTTCGCGAGACAGGGCGCGGCTGAAGCTTTCTTT. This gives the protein CASSFARQGAAEAFF.